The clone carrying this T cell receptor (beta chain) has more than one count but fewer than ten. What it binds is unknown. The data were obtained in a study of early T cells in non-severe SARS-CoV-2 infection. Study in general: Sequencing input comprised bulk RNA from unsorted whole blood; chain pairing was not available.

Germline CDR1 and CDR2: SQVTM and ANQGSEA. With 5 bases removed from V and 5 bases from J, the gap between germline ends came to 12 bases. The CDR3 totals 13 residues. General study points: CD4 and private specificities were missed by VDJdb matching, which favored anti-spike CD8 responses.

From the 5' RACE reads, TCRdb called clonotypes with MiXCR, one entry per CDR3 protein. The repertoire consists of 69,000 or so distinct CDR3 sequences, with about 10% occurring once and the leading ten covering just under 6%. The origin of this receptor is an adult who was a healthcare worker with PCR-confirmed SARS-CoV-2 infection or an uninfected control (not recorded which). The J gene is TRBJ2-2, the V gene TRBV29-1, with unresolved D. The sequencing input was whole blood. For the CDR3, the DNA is TGCAGCGTTCCAAAGACCGCTACCGGGGAGCTGTTTTTT. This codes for CSVPKTATGELFF.